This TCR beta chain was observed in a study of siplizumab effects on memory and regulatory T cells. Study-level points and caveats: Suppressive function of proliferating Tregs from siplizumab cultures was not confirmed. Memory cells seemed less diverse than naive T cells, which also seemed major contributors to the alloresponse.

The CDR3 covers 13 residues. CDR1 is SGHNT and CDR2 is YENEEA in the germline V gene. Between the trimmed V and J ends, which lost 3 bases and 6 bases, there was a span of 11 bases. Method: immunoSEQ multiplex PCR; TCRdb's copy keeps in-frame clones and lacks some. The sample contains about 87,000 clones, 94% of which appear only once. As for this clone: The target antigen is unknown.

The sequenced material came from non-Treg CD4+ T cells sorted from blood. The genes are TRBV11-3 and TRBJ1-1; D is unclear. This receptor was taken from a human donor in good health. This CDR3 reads CASSFPPASEAFF. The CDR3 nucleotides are TGTGCCAGCAGCTTTCCCCCAGCTTCTGAAGCTTTCTTT.